This T cell receptor (beta chain) appears in the sequencing data of a study of CD4+ T cells in melanoma. The CDR3 consists of 13 residues. From germline, CDR1 is MNHEY and CDR2 SVGAGI. With 5 bases removed from V and 4 bases from J, the gap between germline ends came to 11 bases. TCRdb's copy holds only in-frame clones and misses some; the assay was immunoSEQ multiplex PCR. Altogether some 10,000 clones are present, about 66% being singletons, with the ten largest covering 13% to 15%. This TCR was sampled from a human donor with melanoma. Sequencing used cells from a culture (not recorded whether cultured in vitro). This chain links TRBV6-5 with TRBJ1-2; perhaps TRBD1 as D (5 bases). CDR3 in DNA: TGTGCCAGCAGTCCCTACGACAGCTATGGCTACACCTTC. Residues: CASSPYDSYGYTF.